The rows below give T cell receptor beta chains drawn from one sample of a study of cytomegalovirus exposure and HLA in healthy donors. Sequencing was performed with immunoSEQ multiplex PCR; in TCRdb, only in-frame clones are kept and a portion is missing. The sample has a few hundred thousand clones, approximately 83% seen once; the top ten hold around an eighth. The specimen sequenced was PBMCs. Every receptor here comes from a woman in her 30s in good health and CMV-seropositive. Each CDR3 is given with its conserved first and last residue. A D gene is named only where the DNA matches it firmly.

V: TRBV30
J: TRBJ2-7
D: TRBD1
DNA: TGTGCCTGGAGTGTATGGGACAGGGCTTACGAGCAGTACTTC
CDR3: CAWSVWDRAYEQYF

V: TRBV7-2
J: TRBJ2-1
D: TRBD2
DNA: TGTGCCAGCAGCCCTCGAAGGCTAGCGGGACGGGGTGAGCAGTTCTTC
CDR3: CASSPRRLAGRGEQFF

V: TRBV6-5
J: TRBJ1-1
D: TRBD1
DNA: TGTGCCAGCAGTTTACAGGGGATGAACACTGAAGCTTTCTTT
CDR3: CASSLQGMNTEAFF

V: TRBV5-4
J: TRBJ2-3
D: TRBD2
DNA: TGTGCCAGCAGCTTGTTTCCTAGCGGGATAAGTGGAGATACGCAGTATTTT
CDR3: CASSLFPSGISGDTQYF

V: TRBV27
J: TRBJ2-4
D: NA
DNA: TGTGCCAGCAGCTCATTACCCAGGGCCAAAAACATTCAGTACTTC
CDR3: CASSSLPRAKNIQYF

V: TRBV5-1
J: TRBJ2-6
D: NA
DNA: TGCGCCAGCAGCTTGGTTACAGGGACCTTCTCTGGGGCCAACGTCCTGACTTTC
CDR3: CASSLVTGTFSGANVLTF

V: TRBV30
J: TRBJ2-1
D: NA
DNA: TGTGCCTGGAGCCCCCAGAGCAATGAGCAGTTCTTC
CDR3: CAWSPQSNEQFF

V: TRBV25-1
J: TRBJ1-1
D: NA
DNA: TGTGCCAGCAAGGACACGAACACTGAAGCTTTCTTT
CDR3: CASKDTNTEAFF

V: TRBV27
J: TRBJ2-3
D: TRBD2
DNA: TGTGCCAGCAGGATAGCGGGAGCAGCAGATACGCAGTATTTT
CDR3: CASRIAGAADTQYF

V: TRBV28
J: TRBJ2-7
D: TRBD2
DNA: TGTGCCAGCAGTCGGGTGACGGGGGGGGTCACGGTCTACGAGCAGTACTTC
CDR3: CASSRVTGGVTVYEQYF